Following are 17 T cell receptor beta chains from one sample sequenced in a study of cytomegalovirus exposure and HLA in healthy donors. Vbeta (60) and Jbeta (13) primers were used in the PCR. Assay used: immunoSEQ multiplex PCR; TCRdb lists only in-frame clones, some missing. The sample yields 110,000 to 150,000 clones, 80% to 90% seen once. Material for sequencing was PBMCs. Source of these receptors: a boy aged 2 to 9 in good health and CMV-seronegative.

The CDR3 spells CASSLEDRQGAVGTEAFF. DNA of the CDR3: TGTGCCAGCAGCTTAGAAGATCGACAGGGGGCGGTGGGCACTGAAGCTTTCTTT. This chain uses TRBV11-3 with TRBJ1-1; 10 nucleotides align to TRBD1. The trim removed 0 bases at V and 4 bases at J, leaving 11 bases unmatched. CDR1 and CDR2 from the germline V gene are SGHNT and YENEEA. This CDR3 region has 18 residues.

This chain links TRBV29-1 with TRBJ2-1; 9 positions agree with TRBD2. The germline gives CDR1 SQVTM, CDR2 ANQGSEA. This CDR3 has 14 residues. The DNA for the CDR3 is TGCACCGGGTCGGCGGGGGGGTCCAACAATGAGCAGTTCTTC. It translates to CTGSAGGSNNEQFF.

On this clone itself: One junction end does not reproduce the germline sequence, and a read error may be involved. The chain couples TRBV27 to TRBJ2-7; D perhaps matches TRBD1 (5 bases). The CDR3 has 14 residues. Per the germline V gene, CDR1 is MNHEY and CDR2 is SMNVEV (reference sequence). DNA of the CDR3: TGTGCCAGCAGTCCTAATCGACAGACCTACGAGCAGCACTTC. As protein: CASSPNRQTYEQHF.

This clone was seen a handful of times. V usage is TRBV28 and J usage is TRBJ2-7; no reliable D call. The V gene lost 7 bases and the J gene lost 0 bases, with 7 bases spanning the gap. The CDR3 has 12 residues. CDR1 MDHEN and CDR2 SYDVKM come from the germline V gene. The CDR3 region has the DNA TGTGCCAGCAACTCTCTCTCCTACGAGCAGTACTTC. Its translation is CASNSLSYEQYF.

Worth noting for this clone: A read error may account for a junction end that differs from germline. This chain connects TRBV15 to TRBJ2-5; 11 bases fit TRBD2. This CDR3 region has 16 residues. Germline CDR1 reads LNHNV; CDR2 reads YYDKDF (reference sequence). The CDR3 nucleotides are TGTGCCACCAGCAGAGCTAGCGGGAGGCCACAAGAGGCCCAGTACTTC. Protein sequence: CATSRASGRPQEAQYF.

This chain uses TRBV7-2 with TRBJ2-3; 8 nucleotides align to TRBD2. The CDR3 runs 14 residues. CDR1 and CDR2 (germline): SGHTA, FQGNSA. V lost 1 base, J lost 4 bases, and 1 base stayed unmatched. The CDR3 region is CASSLDGGADTQYF. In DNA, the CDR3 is TGTGCCAGCAGCTTAGACGGGGGGGCAGATACGCAGTATTTT.

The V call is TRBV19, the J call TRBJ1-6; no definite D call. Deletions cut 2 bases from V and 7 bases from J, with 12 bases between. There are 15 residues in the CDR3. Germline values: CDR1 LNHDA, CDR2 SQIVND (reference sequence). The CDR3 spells CASSIRASGNSPLHF. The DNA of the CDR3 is TGTGCCAGTAGTATAAGGGCTTCGGGGAATTCACCCCTCCACTTT.

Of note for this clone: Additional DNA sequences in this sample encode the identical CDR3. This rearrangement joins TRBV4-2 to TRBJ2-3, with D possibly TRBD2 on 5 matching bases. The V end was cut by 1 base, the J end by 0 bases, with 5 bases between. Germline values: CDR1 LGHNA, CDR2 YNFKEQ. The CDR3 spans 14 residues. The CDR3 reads CASSQGTSTDTQYF. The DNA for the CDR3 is TGTGCCAGCAGCCAAGGGACTAGCACAGATACGCAGTATTTT.

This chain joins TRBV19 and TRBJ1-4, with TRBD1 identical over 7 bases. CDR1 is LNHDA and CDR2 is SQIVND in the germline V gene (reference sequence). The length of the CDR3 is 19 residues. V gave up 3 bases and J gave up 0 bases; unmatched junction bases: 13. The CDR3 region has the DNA TGTGCCAGTAGTATGAACACCGGGACAGAGTATGCAACTAATGAAAAACTGTTTTTT. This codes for CASSMNTGTEYATNEKLFF.

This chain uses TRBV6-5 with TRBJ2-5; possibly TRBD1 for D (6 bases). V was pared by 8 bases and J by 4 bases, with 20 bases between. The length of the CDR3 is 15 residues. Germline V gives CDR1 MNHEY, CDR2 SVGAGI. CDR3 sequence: CASGDLNREIETQYF. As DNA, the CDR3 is TGTGCCAGCGGGGACCTTAACAGGGAAATAGAGACCCAGTACTTC.

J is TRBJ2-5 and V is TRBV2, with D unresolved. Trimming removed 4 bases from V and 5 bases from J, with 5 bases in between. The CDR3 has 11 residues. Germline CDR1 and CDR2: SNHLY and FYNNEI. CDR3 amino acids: CASSAEETQYF. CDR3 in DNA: TGTGCCAGCAGTGCGGAGGAGACCCAGTACTTC.

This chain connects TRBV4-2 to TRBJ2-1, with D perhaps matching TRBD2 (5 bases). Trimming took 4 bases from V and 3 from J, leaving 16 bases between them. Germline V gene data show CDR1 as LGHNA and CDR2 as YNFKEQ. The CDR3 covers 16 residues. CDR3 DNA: TGTGCCAGCAGCCCTCTTACTAGGCTGATCTACAATGAGCAGTTCTTC. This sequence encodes CASSPLTRLIYNEQFF.

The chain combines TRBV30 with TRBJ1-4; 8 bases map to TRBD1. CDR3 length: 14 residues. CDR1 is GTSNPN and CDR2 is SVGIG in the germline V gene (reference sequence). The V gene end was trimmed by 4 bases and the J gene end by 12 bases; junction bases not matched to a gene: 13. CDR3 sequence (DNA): TGTGCCTGGACAACTGGACAGGGCTCCTGGGAACTGTTTTTT. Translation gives CAWTTGQGSWELFF.

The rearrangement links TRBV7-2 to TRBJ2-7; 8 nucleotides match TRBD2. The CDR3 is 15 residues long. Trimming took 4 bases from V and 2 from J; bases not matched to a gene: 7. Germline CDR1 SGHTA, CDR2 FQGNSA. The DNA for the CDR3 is TGTGCCAGCAGCTCGGCGGGGGGAGTCCCCTACGAGCAGTACTTC. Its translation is CASSSAGGVPYEQYF.

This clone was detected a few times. The DNA for the CDR3 is TGTGCCAGCAGCGTATTGGAGCGGGAGGGCCTGCAGCAGTTCTTC. Its protein is CASSVLEREGLQQFF. The V gene is TRBV9, the J gene TRBJ2-1; TRBD2 matches at 10 bases. The CDR3 is 15 residues long. V trimming: 1 base; J trimming: 11 bases; junction bases outside the gene matches: 9. Germline-derived CDR1 and CDR2 are SGDLS and YYNGEE.

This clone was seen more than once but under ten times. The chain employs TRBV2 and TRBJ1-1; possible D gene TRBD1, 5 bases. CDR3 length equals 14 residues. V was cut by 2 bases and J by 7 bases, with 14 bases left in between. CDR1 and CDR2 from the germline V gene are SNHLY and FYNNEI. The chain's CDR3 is CASSEQGPSLEAFF. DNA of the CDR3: TGTGCCAGCAGTGAACAGGGCCCGTCTCTTGAAGCTTTCTTT. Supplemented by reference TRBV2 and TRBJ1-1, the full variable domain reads EPEVTQTPSHQVTQMGQEVILRCVPISNHLYFYWYRQILGQKVEFLVSFYNNEISEKSEIFDDQFSVERPDGSNFTLKIRSTKLEDSAMYFCASSEQGPSLEAFFGQGTRLTVV.

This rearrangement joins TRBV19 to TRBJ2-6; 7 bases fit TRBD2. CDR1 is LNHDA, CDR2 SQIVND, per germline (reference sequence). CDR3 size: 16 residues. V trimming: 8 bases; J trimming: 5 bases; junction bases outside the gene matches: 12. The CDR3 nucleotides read TGTGCCAGTCTAGGCCGGGGGGAAAAGAGGGCCAACGTCCTGACTTTC. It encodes CASLGRGEKRANVLTF.